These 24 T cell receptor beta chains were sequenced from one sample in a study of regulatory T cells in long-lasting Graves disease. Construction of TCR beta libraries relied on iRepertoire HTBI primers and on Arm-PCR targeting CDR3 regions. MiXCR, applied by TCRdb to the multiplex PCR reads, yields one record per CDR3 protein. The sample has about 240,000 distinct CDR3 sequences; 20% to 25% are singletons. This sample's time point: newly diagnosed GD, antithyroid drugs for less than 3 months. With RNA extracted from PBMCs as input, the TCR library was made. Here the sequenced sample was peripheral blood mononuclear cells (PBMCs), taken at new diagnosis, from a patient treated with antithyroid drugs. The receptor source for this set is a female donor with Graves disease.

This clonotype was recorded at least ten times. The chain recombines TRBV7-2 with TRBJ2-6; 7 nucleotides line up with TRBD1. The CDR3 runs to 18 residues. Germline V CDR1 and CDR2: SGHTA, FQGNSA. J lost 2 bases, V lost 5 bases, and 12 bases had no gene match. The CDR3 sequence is CASSTRTGFQPGANVLTF. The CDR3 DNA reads TGTGCCAGCAGCACCCGGACAGGATTTCAACCTGGGGCCAACGTCCTGACTTTC.

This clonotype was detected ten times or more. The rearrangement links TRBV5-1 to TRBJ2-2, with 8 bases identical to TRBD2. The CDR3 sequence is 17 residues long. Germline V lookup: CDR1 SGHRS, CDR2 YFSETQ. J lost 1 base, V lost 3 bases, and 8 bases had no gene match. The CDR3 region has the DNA TGCGCCAGCAGCTATATAACTAGCGGATGGAACACCGGGGAGCTGTTTTTT. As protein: CASSYITSGWNTGELFF.

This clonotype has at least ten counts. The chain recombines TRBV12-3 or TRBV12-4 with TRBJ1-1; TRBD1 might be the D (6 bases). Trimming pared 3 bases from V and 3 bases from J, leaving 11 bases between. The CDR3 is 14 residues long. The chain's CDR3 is CASSFGGLYTEAFF. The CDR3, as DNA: TGTGCCAGCAGTTTCGGGGGGCTATACACTGAAGCTTTCTTT.

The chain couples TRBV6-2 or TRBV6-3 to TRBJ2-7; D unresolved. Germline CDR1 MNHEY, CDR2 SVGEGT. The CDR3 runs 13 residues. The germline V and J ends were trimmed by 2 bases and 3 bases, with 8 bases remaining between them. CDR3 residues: CASSYNWHYEQYF. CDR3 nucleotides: TGTGCCAGCAGTTACAATTGGCACTACGAGCAGTACTTC.

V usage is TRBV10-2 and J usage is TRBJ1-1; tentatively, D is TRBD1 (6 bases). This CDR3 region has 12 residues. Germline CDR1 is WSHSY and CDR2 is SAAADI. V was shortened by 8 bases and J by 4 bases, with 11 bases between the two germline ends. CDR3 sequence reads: CASVGTTTEAFF. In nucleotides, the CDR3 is TGCGCCAGCGTAGGGACAACCACTGAAGCTTTCTTT.

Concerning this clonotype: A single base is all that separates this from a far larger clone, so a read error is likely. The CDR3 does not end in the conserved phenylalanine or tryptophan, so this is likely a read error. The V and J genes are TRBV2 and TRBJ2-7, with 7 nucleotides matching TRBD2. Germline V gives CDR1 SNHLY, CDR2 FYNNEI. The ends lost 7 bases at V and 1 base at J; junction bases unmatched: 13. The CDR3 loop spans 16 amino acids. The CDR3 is CASIPSAGESSYEQYL. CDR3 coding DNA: TGTGCCAGCATCCCCTCGGCGGGAGAGTCTTCCTACGAGCAGTACCTC.

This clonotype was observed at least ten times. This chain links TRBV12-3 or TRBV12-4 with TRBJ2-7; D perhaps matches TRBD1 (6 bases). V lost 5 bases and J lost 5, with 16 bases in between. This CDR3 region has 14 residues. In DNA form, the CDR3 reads TGTGCCAGCAGTACACCAGGGGAACGACACGAGCAGTACTTC. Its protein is CASSTPGERHEQYF.

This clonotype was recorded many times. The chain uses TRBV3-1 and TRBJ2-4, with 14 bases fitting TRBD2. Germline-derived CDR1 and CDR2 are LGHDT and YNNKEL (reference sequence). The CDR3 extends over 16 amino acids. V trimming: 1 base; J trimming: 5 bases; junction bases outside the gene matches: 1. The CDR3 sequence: CASSQVGLAGENIQYF. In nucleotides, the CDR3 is TGTGCCAGCAGCCAAGTGGGACTAGCGGGAGAAAACATTCAGTACTTC. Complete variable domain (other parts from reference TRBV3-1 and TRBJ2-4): DTAVSQTPKYLVTQMGNDKSIKCEQNLGHDTMYWYKQDSKKFLKIMFSYNNKELIINETVPNRFSPKSPDKAHLNLHINSLELGDSAVYFCASSQVGLAGENIQYFGAGTRLSVL.

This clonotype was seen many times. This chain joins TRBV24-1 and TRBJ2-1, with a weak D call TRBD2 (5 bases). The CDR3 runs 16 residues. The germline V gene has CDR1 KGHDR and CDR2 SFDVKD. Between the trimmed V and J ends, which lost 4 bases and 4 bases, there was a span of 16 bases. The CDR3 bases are TGTGCCACCAGTGACCCCGAATCGGGGAGATACAATGAGCAGTTCTTC. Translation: CATSDPESGRYNEQFF.

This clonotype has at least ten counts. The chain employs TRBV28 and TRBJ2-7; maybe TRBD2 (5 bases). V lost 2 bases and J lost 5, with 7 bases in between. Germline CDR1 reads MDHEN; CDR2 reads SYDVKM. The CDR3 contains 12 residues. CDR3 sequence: CASSLPRDEQYF. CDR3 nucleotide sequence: TGTGCCAGCAGTTTACCGCGGGACGAGCAGTACTTC. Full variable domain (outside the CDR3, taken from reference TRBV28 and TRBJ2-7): DVKVTQSSRYLVKRTGEKVFLECVQDMDHENMFWYRQDPGLGLRLIYFSYDVKMKEKGDIPEGYSVSREKKERFSLILESASTNQTSMYLCASSLPRDEQYFGPGTRLTVT.

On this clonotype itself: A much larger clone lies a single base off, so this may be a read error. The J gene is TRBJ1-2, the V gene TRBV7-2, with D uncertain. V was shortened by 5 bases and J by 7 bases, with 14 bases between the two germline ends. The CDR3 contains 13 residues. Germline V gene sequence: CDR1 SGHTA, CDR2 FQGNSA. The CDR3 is CASSGGGGSGYTF. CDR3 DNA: TGTGCCAGCAGCGGAGGCGGCGGGAGTGGCTACACCTTC.

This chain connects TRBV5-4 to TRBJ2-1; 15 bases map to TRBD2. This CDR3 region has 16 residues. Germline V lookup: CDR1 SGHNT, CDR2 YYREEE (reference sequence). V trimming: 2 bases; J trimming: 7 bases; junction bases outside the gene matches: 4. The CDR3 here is CASSFGLAGGWNEQFF. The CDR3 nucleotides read TGTGCCAGCAGCTTTGGACTAGCGGGAGGGTGGAATGAGCAGTTCTTC.

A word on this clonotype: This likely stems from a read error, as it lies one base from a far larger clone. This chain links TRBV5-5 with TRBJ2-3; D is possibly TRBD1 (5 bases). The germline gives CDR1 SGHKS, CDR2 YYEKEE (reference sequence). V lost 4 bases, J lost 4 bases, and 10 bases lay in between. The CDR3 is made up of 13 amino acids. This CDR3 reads CASSISRADTQYF. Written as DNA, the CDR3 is TGTGCCAGCAGCATAAGCAGGGCAGATACGCAGTATTTT.

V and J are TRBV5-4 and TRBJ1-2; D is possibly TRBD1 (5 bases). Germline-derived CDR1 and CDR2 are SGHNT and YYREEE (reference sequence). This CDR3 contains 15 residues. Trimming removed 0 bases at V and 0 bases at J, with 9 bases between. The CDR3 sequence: CASSLALGANYGYTF. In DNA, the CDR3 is TGTGCCAGCAGCTTGGCCCTGGGGGCTAACTATGGCTACACCTTC. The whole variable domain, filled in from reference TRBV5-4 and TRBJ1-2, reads ETGVTQSPTHLIKTRGQQVTLRCSSQSGHNTVSWYQQALGQGPQFIFQYYREEENGRGNFPPRFSGLQFPNYSSELNVNALELDDSALYLCASSLALGANYGYTFGSGTRLTVV.

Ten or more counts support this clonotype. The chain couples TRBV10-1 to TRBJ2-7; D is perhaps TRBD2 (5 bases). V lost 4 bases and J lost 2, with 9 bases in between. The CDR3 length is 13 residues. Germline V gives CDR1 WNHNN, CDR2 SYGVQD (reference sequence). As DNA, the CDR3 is TGCGCCAGCAGTGTGGAGGCCACCTACGAGCAGTACTTC. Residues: CASSVEATYEQYF.

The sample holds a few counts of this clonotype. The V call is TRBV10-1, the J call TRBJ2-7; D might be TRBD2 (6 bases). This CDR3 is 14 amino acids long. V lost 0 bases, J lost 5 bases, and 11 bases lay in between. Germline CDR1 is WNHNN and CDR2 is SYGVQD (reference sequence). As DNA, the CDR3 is TGCGCCAGCAGTGAGTCGAGTGCGGGGAACGAGCAGTACTTC. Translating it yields CASSESSAGNEQYF.

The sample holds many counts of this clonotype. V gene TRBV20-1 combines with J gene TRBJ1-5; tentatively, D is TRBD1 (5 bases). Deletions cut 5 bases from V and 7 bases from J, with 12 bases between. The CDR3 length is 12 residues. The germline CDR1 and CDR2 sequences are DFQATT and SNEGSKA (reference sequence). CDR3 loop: CSARRVNQPQHF. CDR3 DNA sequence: TGCAGTGCTCGCAGGGTTAACCAGCCCCAGCATTTT.

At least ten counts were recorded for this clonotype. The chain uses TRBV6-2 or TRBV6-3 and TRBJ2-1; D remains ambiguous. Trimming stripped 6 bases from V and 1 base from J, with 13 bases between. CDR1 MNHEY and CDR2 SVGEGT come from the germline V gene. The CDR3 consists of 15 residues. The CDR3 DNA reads TGTGCCAGCAGAGATACTCGCTCGTCCTACAATGAGCAGTTCTTC. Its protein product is CASRDTRSSYNEQFF.

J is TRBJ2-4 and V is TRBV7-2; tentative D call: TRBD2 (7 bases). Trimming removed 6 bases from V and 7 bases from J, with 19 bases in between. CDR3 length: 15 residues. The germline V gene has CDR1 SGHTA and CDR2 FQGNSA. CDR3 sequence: CASSQRGGQGNIQYF. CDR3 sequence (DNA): TGTGCCAGCAGTCAGAGGGGGGGACAAGGGAACATTCAGTACTTC.

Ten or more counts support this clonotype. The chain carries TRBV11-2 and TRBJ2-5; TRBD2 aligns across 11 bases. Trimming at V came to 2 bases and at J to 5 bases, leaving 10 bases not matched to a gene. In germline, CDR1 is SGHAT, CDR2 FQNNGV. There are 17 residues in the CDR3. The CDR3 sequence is CASSLLGSGRAGETQYF. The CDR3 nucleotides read TGTGCCAGCAGCTTATTGGGTAGCGGGAGGGCCGGGGAGACCCAGTACTTC.

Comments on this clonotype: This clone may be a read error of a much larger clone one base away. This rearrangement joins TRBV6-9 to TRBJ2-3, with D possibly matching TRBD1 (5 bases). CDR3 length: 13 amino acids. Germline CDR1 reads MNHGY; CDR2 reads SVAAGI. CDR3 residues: CANSSDGADTQYF. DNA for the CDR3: TGTGCCAACAGTTCCGATGGGGCCGATACGCAGTATTTT.

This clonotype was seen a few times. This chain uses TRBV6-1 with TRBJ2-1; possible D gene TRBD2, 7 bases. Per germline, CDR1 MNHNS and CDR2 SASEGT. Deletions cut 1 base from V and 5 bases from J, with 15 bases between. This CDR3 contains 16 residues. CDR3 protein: CASSEVGGRPNNEQFF. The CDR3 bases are TGTGCCAGCAGTGAAGTGGGGGGGCGCCCCAACAATGAGCAGTTCTTC.

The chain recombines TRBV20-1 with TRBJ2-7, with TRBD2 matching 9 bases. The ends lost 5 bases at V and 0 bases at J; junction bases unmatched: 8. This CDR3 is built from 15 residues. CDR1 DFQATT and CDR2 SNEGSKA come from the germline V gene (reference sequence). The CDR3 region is CSAVLAGSSSYEQYF. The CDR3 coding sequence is TGCAGTGCTGTTCTAGCGGGATCAAGCTCCTACGAGCAGTACTTC.

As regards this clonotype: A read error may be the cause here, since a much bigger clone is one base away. The CDR3 DNA reads as TGTGCCAGCAGGGCCGGACAGGGAGGGGGGGGAAACACAGATACGCAGTATTTT. This codes for CASRAGQGGGGNTDTQYF. The chain combines TRBV6-1 with TRBJ2-3; TRBD1 is a possible D gene (8 bases). There are 18 residues in the CDR3. V was pared by 6 bases and J by 2 bases, with 24 bases between. Germline assignment: CDR1 MNHNS and CDR2 SASEGT.